Sequencing of this T cell receptor beta chain was carried out in a study of blood T cell repertoires in COVID-19. Repertoires were generated with immunoSEQ multiplex PCR, while TCRdb's copy carries only in-frame clones and drops some. The sample lists roughly 150,000 clones, around 83% occurring once. Trimming left V 3 bases short and J 5 bases short, with 11 bases between. CDR3 length: 14 residues. Germline CDR1 MNHNS, CDR2 SASEGT. The table lists this clone with a few counts. This clonotype was sampled from a woman in her 70s who had recovered from COVID-19. Material: peripheral blood. The chain is built from TRBV6-1 and TRBJ2-1, with D perhaps matching TRBD1 (5 bases). The CDR3 loop is CASSDRVSDNEQFF. In nucleotides, the CDR3 is TGTGCCAGCAGTGACAGGGTTTCCGACAATGAGCAGTTCTTC.